The clone carrying this T cell receptor (beta chain) was recorded at least ten times. What it recognizes is unknown. The CDR3 runs 17 residues. Between the trimmed V and J ends, which lost 1 base and 0 bases, there was a span of 13 bases. Germline V lookup: CDR1 LGHNA, CDR2 YNFKEQ. These data are taken from a study of T cell repertoires in cytomegalovirus infection. In TCRdb, the reads were re-called with MiXCR into one record per CDR3 protein. The table shows around 340,000 distinct CDR3 sequences, with about 27% occurring only once. The sample was cultured PBMCs, taken from culture after CMV antigen stimulation. The source of this sequence is a human donor in good health (CMV status not recorded). Some clones in this sample may be carry-over from other donors' samples. This rearrangement joins TRBV4-2 to TRBJ2-1, with D possibly TRBD2 on 6 matching bases. The CDR3 here is CASSQASSVDSYNEQFF. CDR3 in DNA: TGTGCCAGCAGCCAAGCTTCTAGCGTCGACTCCTACAATGAGCAGTTCTTC.